The clone carrying this T cell receptor (beta chain) has more than one count but fewer than ten. The junction does not match germline at one end; this may be a read error. Germline values: CDR1 SGHAT, CDR2 FQNNGV. This CDR3 has 14 residues. A modified ARM-PCR protocol with three rounds of nested PCR amplified TCRbeta. From the multiplex PCR reads, TCRdb called clonotypes with MiXCR, one entry per CDR3 protein. The table has about 100,000 distinct CDR3 sequences, about 62% seen once. This specimen comes from a study of tumor and adjacent non-tumor tissue in lung cancer. No cell sorting was done before RNA was extracted from the tissue. Distant lung tissue was collected more than 3 cm away from the tumor edge.

The receptor's source is a man aged 25-45 years with non-small cell lung cancer. The sequenced material came from distant non-tumor lung tissue. The chain links TRBV11-2 to TRBJ2-7; TRBD1 or TRBD2 may be the D gene (5 bases each). The CDR3 loop is CVSNLGDGGYEQYF. CDR3 nucleotide sequence: TGTGTCAGCAACTTAGGGGACGGAGGCTACGAGCAGTACTTC.